This T cell receptor (beta chain) was recorded in a study of blood T cell repertoires in COVID-19. Study in general: Sites in the United States, Italy and Spain provided acute and convalescent COVID-19 samples. PBMCs, B-cell-depleted T cells, or T cells were the source of the cDNA or gDNA that made up the material.

This CDR3 region has 16 residues. The V gene's germline CDR1 is MDHEN and CDR2 SYDVKM. Trimming cost V 1 base and J 4 bases; bases outside gene matches: 4. Authors' methods: Estimated nucleated cell counts came from reference gene primer amplification. Clones were read by immunoSEQ multiplex PCR, and TCRdb kept only the in-frame ones, dropping some. That table supplies the V and J calls and clone size; D and trimming were determined from the DNA. The sample contains roughly 100,000 clones, around 82% of which appear only once. The sample comprised peripheral blood. The receptor's source is a man aged 60 to 69 with acute or convalescent COVID-19. The chain is built from TRBV28 and TRBJ2-1; 10 bases map to TRBD2. CDR3 in DNA: TGTGCCAGCAGTTTATCAAGCGGGAGGGTATACAATGAGCAGTTCTTC. Translating gives CASSLSSGRVYNEQFF.